This TCR beta chain was obtained from a study of human T cells and chemical hapten exposure. In the study overall: 0.01% DPC was applied to the upper back in patch tests, which were read at 6 days.

TCRdb redid the calling of the RACE reads with MiXCR, one entry per CDR3 protein. In the table there are 300,000 to 450,000 distinct CDR3 sequences, roughly 5.3% of which are singletons. To note about this clonotype: Its antigen remains unidentified.

Germline CDR1 and CDR2: SEHNR and FQNEAQ (reference sequence). V shed 7 bases, J shed 9 bases, and the junction held 15 bases outside the gene matches. CDR3 length equals 16 residues. Stated time point: pre-sensitization, week 0. Regarding treatment: therapeutic diphenylcyclopropenone sensitization with weekly scalp DPC. Sample donors consisted of patients with alopecia, aged 18 to 70 years, who were suitable for DPC. The study's findings and limits: With DPC sensitization, TCRs exceeding 1 in 1000 frequency showed no change. A positive correlation with patch test score was found for PT1 expanded TCR counts.

The source of this sequence is a woman aged 50 to 65 with alopecia areata. Some clones in this sample may be carry-over from other donors' samples. Material: whole blood, obtained in connection with sensitization to the hapten diphenylcyclopropenone (DPC). V gene TRBV7-9 combines with J gene TRBJ2-1; TRBD2 matches at 10 bases. The CDR3 DNA is TGTGCCAGCACCCAGAGGGGAGCGGGAGGGCCCGGTGAGCAGTTCTTC. Protein: CASTQRGAGGPGEQFF.